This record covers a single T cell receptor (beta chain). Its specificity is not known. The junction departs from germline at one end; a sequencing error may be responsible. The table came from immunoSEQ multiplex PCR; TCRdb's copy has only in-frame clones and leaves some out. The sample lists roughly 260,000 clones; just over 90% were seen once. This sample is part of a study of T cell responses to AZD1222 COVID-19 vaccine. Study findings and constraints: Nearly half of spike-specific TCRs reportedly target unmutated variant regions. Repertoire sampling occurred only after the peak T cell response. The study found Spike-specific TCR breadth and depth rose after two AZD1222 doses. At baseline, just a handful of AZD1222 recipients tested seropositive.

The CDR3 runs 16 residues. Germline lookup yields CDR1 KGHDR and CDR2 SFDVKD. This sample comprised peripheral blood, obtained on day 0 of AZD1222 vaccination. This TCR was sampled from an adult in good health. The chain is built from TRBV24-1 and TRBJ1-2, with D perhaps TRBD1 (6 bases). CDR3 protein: CAASDFIRGCNYGYTF. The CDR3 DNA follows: TGTGCCGCCAGTGATTTCATCAGGGGCTGTAACTATGGCTACACCTTC.